Each of the 18 T cell receptor beta chains below was sequenced from the same sample in a study of T cells in Graves' hyperthyroidism and ophthalmopathy. RNA transcripts were the template for amplifying TCR beta CDR3 regions. HTBI primers were employed in a first-round RT-PCR of the TCR CDR3. TCRdb passed the multiplex PCR reads through MiXCR, listing each CDR3 protein once. The sample gives around 340,000 distinct CDR3 sequences, roughly 15% of which show up once; approximately 33% is in the top ten. Material: blood. These TCRs come from a woman younger than 45 with Graves' hyperthyroidism that later progressed to Graves' ophthalmopathy.

The V call is TRBV11-2, the J call TRBJ2-7; unclear D gene. The germline CDR1 and CDR2 sequences are SGHAT and FQNNGV. The V gene lost 3 bases and the J gene lost 0 bases, with 15 bases spanning the gap. This CDR3 contains 16 residues. The CDR3 bases are TGTGCCAGCAGCTTTACTGACGGGCCCAGCTCCTACGAGCAGTACTTC. Its protein product is CASSFTDGPSSYEQYF. Based on the CDR3 plus reference TRBV11-2 and TRBJ2-7, the full variable domain is EAGVAQSPRYKIIEKRQSVAFWCNPISGHATLYWYQQILGQGPKLLIQFQNNGVVDDSQLPKDRFSAERLKGVDSTLKIQPAKLEDSAVYLCASSFTDGPSSYEQYFGPGTRLTVT.

The chain has TRBV2 and TRBJ2-7; D is unclear. Germline loops: CDR1 SNHLY, CDR2 FYNNEI. V was pared by 3 bases and J by 7 bases, with 7 bases between. The CDR3 spans 11 residues. For the CDR3, the DNA is TGTGCCAGCAGTGATGTAGGGGAGCAGTACTTC. It translates to CASSDVGEQYF.

This clonotype is a singleton in its sample. The junction and the germline gene differ at one end; a read error may be behind it. This chain uses TRBV27 with TRBJ1-2, with TRBD1 matching over 8 bases. This CDR3 comprises 14 residues. From germline, CDR1 is MNHEY and CDR2 SMNVEV (reference sequence). The CDR3 loop reads CASSFQGAGYGCTF. DNA of the CDR3: TGTGCCAGCAGTTTTCAGGGGGCTGGGTATGGCTGCACCTTC.

This clonotype was seen repeatedly, ten times or more. The chain carries TRBV28 and TRBJ2-3; 9 nucleotides align to TRBD1. The germline V gene encodes CDR1 MDHEN and CDR2 SYDVKM. V gave up 7 bases and J gave up 5 bases; unmatched junction bases: 22. The CDR3 runs 19 residues. The CDR3 coding sequence is TGTGCCAGCATACTCCCTTTGCGAGGACAGGGGACCGTCGGAGATACGCAGTATTTT. Protein: CASILPLRGQGTVGDTQYF.

Ten or more counts support this clonotype. The chain joins TRBV28 to TRBJ1-6; D possibly corresponds to TRBD1 (5 bases). V lost 4 bases and J lost 0, with 13 bases in between. In germline, CDR1 is MDHEN, CDR2 SYDVKM. The length of the CDR3 is 17 residues. Here the CDR3 DNA reads TGTGCCAGCAGTTCTGCCGGGGCGAGCTCCTATAATTCACCCCTCCACTTT. This gives the protein CASSSAGASSYNSPLHF. The variable domain in full, with the rest retrieved from reference TRBV28 and TRBJ1-6, is DVKVTQSSRYLVKRTGEKVFLECVQDMDHENMFWYRQDPGLGLRLIYFSYDVKMKEKGDIPEGYSVSREKKERFSLILESASTNQTSMYLCASSSAGASSYNSPLHFGNGTRLTVT.

This clonotype was observed many times. The chain uses TRBV11-2 and TRBJ2-5; D gene ambiguous. Per germline, CDR1 SGHAT and CDR2 FQNNGV. Trimming left V 0 bases short and J 3 bases short, with 14 bases between. This CDR3 comprises 16 residues. The CDR3 DNA follows: TGTGCCAGCAGCTTAGATCGGCCTGGAACTGAAGAGACCCAGTACTTC. Amino acid sequence: CASSLDRPGTEETQYF.

This clonotype was seen ten or more times. The chain is built from TRBV2 and TRBJ2-5; D is unclear. V lost 3 bases and J 2 bases, leaving 7 bases between the germline ends. The CDR3 totals 13 residues. Per germline, CDR1 SNHLY and CDR2 FYNNEI. The CDR3: CASSDGQQETQYF. The CDR3 DNA reads as TGTGCCAGCAGTGATGGGCAGCAAGAGACCCAGTACTTC. The entire variable domain, with the rest obtained from reference TRBV2 and TRBJ2-5, is as follows: EPEVTQTPSHQVTQMGQEVILRCVPISNHLYFYWYRQILGQKVEFLVSFYNNEISEKSEIFDDQFSVERPDGSNFTLKIRSTKLEDSAMYFCASSDGQQETQYFGPGTRLLVL.

In DNA form, the CDR3 reads TGTGCCAGCAGCTCCTCCGCCCAGCCCCATAGGCGTTGGACCCAGTACTTC. Translated: CASSSSAQPHRRWTQYF. The gene calls are TRBV7-3 and TRBJ2-5, with unresolved D. Germline V gene data show CDR1 as SGHTA and CDR2 as FQGTGA. Trimming removed 4 bases at V and 7 bases at J, with 25 bases between. This CDR3 contains 17 residues.

Many counts were recorded for this clonotype. The chain combines TRBV12-3 or TRBV12-4 with TRBJ2-2; TRBD1 might be the D (6 bases). The length of the CDR3 is 14 residues. Trimming left V 3 bases short and J 1 base short, with 6 bases between. The CDR3 DNA follows: TGTGCCAGCAGTTTGGGACAGAACACCGGGGAGCTGTTTTTT. This codes for CASSLGQNTGELFF.

The sample holds a few counts of this clonotype. The CDR3 DNA is TGTGCCAGCAGCCAAGGGACAGGGAGATACGAGCAGTACTTC. It yields the protein CASSQGTGRYEQYF. This rearrangement joins TRBV3-1 to TRBJ2-7; 8 positions agree with TRBD1. V gave up 1 base and J gave up 4 bases; unmatched junction bases: 3. The CDR3 loop spans 14 amino acids. CDR1 and CDR2 from the germline V gene are LGHDT and YNNKEL (reference sequence).

There are many counts of this clonotype. The rearrangement joins TRBV28 to TRBJ2-7; 10 nucleotides match TRBD2. Per the germline V gene, CDR1 is MDHEN and CDR2 is SYDVKM. J lost 4 bases, V lost 4 bases, and 19 bases had no gene match. The CDR3 length is 19 residues. The CDR3 bases are TGTGCCAGCAGTTCGCCTAGCGGGAGAGTTGGTACTACGGTTTACGAGCAGTACTTC. Its protein is CASSSPSGRVGTTVYEQYF.

The chain uses TRBV5-1 and TRBJ2-5; 11 positions agree with TRBD2. This CDR3 has 16 residues. The germline V gene encodes CDR1 SGHRS and CDR2 YFSETQ. Losses at the gene ends were 1 base for V and 2 bases for J; bases not matched to a gene: 4. The CDR3 loop is CASSLSLAGGQETQYF. CDR3 coding DNA: TGCGCCAGCAGCTTGAGTTTAGCGGGGGGGCAAGAGACCCAGTACTTC.

This clonotype showed up many times. The V and J genes are TRBV27 and TRBJ2-3; 7 bases are shared with TRBD2. Germline V gene sequence: CDR1 MNHEY, CDR2 SMNVEV (reference sequence). V lost 5 bases and J lost 0; bases outside the gene matches: 20. The CDR3 runs 20 residues. The DNA of the CDR3 is TGTGCCAGCAGTCACGCCCCCCGAGCGGGAATTATAACTAGCACAGATACGCAGTATTTT. Translating gives CASSHAPRAGIITSTDTQYF.

This clonotype has at least ten counts. This chain uses TRBV25-1 with TRBJ2-7; TRBD1 aligns across 9 bases. The CDR3 totals 17 residues. The V gene's germline CDR1 is MGHDK and CDR2 SYGVNS. J was trimmed by 6 bases and V by 9 bases; bases with no gene match: 21. The CDR3 DNA sequence: TGTGCCAGAAGATTTAATACGGACAGGGGTCGTTATAGCGAGCAGTACTTC. Its translation is CARRFNTDRGRYSEQYF.

The V call is TRBV19, the J call TRBJ1-2; TRBD1 might be the D (5 bases). Trimming removed 6 bases from V and 6 bases from J, with 14 bases in between. Per the germline V gene, CDR1 is LNHDA and CDR2 is SQIVND (reference sequence). The CDR3 is made up of 13 amino acids. The CDR3 DNA follows: TGTGCCAGTAGCCCTGCCGCAGGGAATGGCTACACCTTC. As protein: CASSPAAGNGYTF.

Ten or more counts support this clonotype. This chain joins TRBV28 and TRBJ1-2; no clear D gene. The V gene lost 2 bases and the J gene lost 2 bases, with 12 bases spanning the gap. Germline CDR1 is MDHEN and CDR2 is SYDVKM. This CDR3 has 15 residues. The CDR3 nucleotides are TGTGCCAGCAGTTTAATGGATACCTTAAACTATGGCTACACCTTC. Translating gives CASSLMDTLNYGYTF.

There are many counts of this clonotype. The chain couples TRBV29-1 to TRBJ2-1, with D possibly called TRBD1 or TRBD2 (5 bases each). V dropped 6 bases and J dropped 8 bases, with 17 bases sitting between them. The CDR3 extends over 13 amino acids. Germline V gene sequence: CDR1 SQVTM, CDR2 ANQGSEA. CDR3: CSVGTAEIDEQFF. CDR3 nucleotide sequence: TGCAGCGTCGGGACCGCCGAGATCGATGAGCAGTTCTTC.

This clonotype was observed a few times. This chain links TRBV20-1 with TRBJ2-5, with 10 bases aligning to TRBD2. The germline V gene has CDR1 DFQATT and CDR2 SNEGSKA (reference sequence). J was trimmed by 5 bases and V by 0 bases; bases with no gene match: 9. This CDR3 comprises 16 residues. This CDR3 reads CSARDLSGGALETQYF. The CDR3 DNA follows: TGCAGTGCTAGAGATCTCAGCGGGGGGGCTTTGGAGACCCAGTACTTC.